This entry concerns a single T cell receptor (beta chain). Its antigen remains unidentified. This entry belongs to a study of T cell responses to AZD1222 COVID-19 vaccine. TCRdb's table, derived via immunoSEQ multiplex PCR, lists solely in-frame clones and lacks some. The data show 200,000 or so clones, with 80% to 90% seen just once and 2.5% to 3% held by the top ten. Broader study findings: Possibly, clonal diversity was underestimated; donors were largely white British and included more females.

The starting material was peripheral blood, obtained on day 0 of MenACWY control vaccination. The source is an adult in good health.

CDR3 bases: TGTGCCAGCAGTTACTCAGGGATGATGAACACTGAAGCTTTCTTT. Its protein product is CASSYSGMMNTEAFF. V usage is TRBV6-5 and J usage is TRBJ1-1, with unresolved D. Germline values: CDR1 MNHEY, CDR2 SVGAGI. V was clipped by 0 bases and J by 0 bases, with 8 bases between them. The CDR3 is 15 amino acids.